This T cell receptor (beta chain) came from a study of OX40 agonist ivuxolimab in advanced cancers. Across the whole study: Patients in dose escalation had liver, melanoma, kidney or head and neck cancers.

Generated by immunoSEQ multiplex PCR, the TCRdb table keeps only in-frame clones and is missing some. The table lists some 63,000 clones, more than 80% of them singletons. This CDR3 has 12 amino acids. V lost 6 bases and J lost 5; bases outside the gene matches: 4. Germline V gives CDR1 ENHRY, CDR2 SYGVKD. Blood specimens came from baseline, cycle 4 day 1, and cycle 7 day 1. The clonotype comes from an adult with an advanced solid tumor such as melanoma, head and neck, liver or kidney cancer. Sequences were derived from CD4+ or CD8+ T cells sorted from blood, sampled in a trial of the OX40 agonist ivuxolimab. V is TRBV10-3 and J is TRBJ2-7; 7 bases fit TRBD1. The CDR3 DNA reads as TGTGCCATCAGCGACAGGGCCGACGAGCAGTACTTC. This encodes CAISDRADEQYF.